A single sample is the source of the 13 T cell receptor beta chains below, sequenced in a study of T cell repertoires in aging, cancer and after chemotherapy. Amplification of TCR beta used genomic DNA extracted from peripheral blood. A mixed TRB-A/B primer pool amplified rearranged TRB by multiplex touch-down PCR. TCRdb re-called the multiplex PCR reads with MiXCR, one entry per CDR3 protein. The sample holds 2,000 to 2,500 distinct CDR3 sequences; 34% are singletons and the top ten take more than 25%. The sample consisted of blood. These receptors were collected from a human donor with a solid tumor.

V is TRBV20-1 and J is TRBJ2-7, with D possibly matching TRBD1 (5 bases). Germline V gene sequence: CDR1 DFQATT, CDR2 SNEGSKA (reference sequence). V was trimmed by 1 base and J by 0 bases, leaving 10 bases between them. CDR3 length: 14 residues. The CDR3 sequence: CSARVPRASYEQYF. DNA of the CDR3: TGCAGTGCTAGAGTTCCCAGGGCCTCCTACGAGCAGTACTTC.

A word on this clonotype: Sequence at one end of the junction differs from germline and may be a read error. This sequence joins TRBV24-1 and TRBJ2-7; D might be TRBD2 (5 bases). The germline V gene has CDR1 KGHDR and CDR2 SFDVKD. The CDR3 is 14 residues long. CDR3 sequence: CAQRFSGPRGEQYF. CDR3 sequence (DNA): TGCGCGCAGAGGTTTTCGGGTCCCCGGGGCGAGCAGTACTTC.

V and J are TRBV20-1 and TRBJ2-2, with D uncertain. V gave up 5 bases and J gave up 0 bases, with 10 bases separating them. Germline CDR1 is DFQATT and CDR2 is SNEGSKA (reference sequence). The CDR3 is 14 residues long. DNA for the CDR3: TGCAGTGCTTCGGTAGCCCCGAACACCGGGGAGCTGTTTTTT. It is translated as CSASVAPNTGELFF.

This clonotype has more than one count but fewer than ten. V gene TRBV30 combines with J gene TRBJ2-4, with D uncertain. Trimming shortened V by 4 bases and J by 3 bases, and 10 bases separated the two germline ends. Per the germline V gene, CDR1 is GTSNPN and CDR2 is SVGIG (reference sequence). This CDR3 is built from 13 residues. Here the CDR3 DNA reads TGTGCCTGGAACGACGGTAACAAAAACATTCAGTACTTC. It codes for CAWNDGNKNIQYF.

This clonotype is labeled medium-sized. V and J are TRBV29-1 and TRBJ2-5; D possibly corresponds to TRBD2 (5 bases). There are 15 residues in the CDR3. V dropped 6 bases and J dropped 0 bases, with 17 bases sitting between them. Germline lookup yields CDR1 SQVTM and CDR2 ANQGSEA. The CDR3: CSVVRGGRDQETQYF. DNA for the CDR3: TGCAGCGTCGTCCGCGGAGGCCGAGACCAAGAGACCCAGTACTTC.

The V and J genes are TRBV20-1 and TRBJ2-3; 10 nucleotides match TRBD2. From germline, CDR1 is DFQATT and CDR2 SNEGSKA (reference sequence). V lost 3 bases and J lost 5; bases outside the gene matches: 11. CDR3 length equals 16 residues. This CDR3 is CSASTGLAGDVDTQYF. CDR3 DNA sequence: TGCAGTGCTAGTACGGGTCTAGCGGGGGATGTAGATACGCAGTATTTT.

In DNA form, the CDR3 reads TGCGCCAGCAGAACCGGGACAGGTGTTAATGAAAAACTGTTTTTT. Translated: CASRTGTGVNEKLFF. The J gene is TRBJ1-4, the V gene TRBV5-1; 8 bases fit TRBD1. Trimming removed 5 bases from V and 4 bases from J; junction bases left unmatched: 7. Germline values: CDR1 SGHRS, CDR2 YFSETQ. The CDR3 has 15 amino acids.

V is TRBV19 and J is TRBJ1-6; unclear D gene. Trimming left V 1 base short and J 7 bases short, with 5 bases between. Germline loops: CDR1 LNHDA, CDR2 SQIVND (reference sequence). The CDR3 has 13 amino acids. The CDR3 is CASSIGGNSPLHF. The CDR3 nucleotides read TGTGCCAGTAGTATAGGTGGAAATTCACCCCTCCACTTT.

This sequence joins TRBV5-5 and TRBJ2-2, with 8 nucleotides matching TRBD1. The CDR3 length is 16 residues. V was clipped by 4 bases and J by 2 bases; unmatched bases: 7. Germline values: CDR1 SGHKS, CDR2 YYEKEE (reference sequence). CDR3 in DNA: TGTGCCAGCAGCAACAGGACAGGGTCTAACACCGGGGAGCTGTTTTTT. This sequence encodes CASSNRTGSNTGELFF.

This clonotype has just a few counts. The chain couples TRBV10-3 to TRBJ2-3; TRBD2 might be the D (6 bases). This CDR3 spans 13 amino acids. Between the trimmed V and J ends, which lost 10 bases and 4 bases, there was a span of 15 bases. Germline V CDR1 and CDR2: ENHRY, SYGVKD. CDR3: CATRLVGADTQYF. Written as DNA, the CDR3 is TGTGCCACAAGACTAGTGGGCGCAGATACGCAGTATTTT.

This clonotype is large within its sample. This chain uses TRBV29-1 with TRBJ1-2; D is uncertain. From germline, CDR1 is SQVTM and CDR2 ANQGSEA. Trimming took 4 bases from V and 5 from J, leaving 14 bases between them. The CDR3 sequence is 13 residues long. In DNA, the CDR3 is TGCAGCGTTGCATCGGGGTCTGCGTATGGCTACACCTTC. Translation gives CSVASGSAYGYTF.

This clonotype has only a few counts. The chain recombines TRBV6-2 or TRBV6-3 with TRBJ2-3; D could derive from TRBD1 or TRBD2 (5 bases each). V lost 10 bases, J lost 2 bases, and 16 bases lay in between. Germline V gene sequence: CDR1 MNHEY, CDR2 SVGEGT. CDR3 size: 14 residues. The CDR3 nucleotides read TGTGCCACAAGTGGGGACCGAGACACAGATACGCAGTATTTT. Amino acid sequence: CATSGDRDTDTQYF.

This clonotype has more than one count but fewer than ten. The chain employs TRBV19 and TRBJ2-7, with TRBD1 as a possible D gene (5 bases). CDR3 length: 14 residues. The V gene lost 4 bases and the J gene lost 1 base, with 11 bases spanning the gap. In germline, CDR1 is LNHDA, CDR2 SQIVND (reference sequence). CDR3: CASSNSRASYEQYF. CDR3 DNA: TGTGCCAGTAGTAATTCCAGGGCGTCCTACGAGCAGTACTTC.